Listed below are T cell receptor beta chains from one sample, sequenced in a study of blood T cell repertoires in COVID-19. Sequenced by immunoSEQ multiplex PCR; TCRdb stores in-frame clones only, minus some. The sample has some 200,000 clones, roughly 89% seen once. The sequenced sample consisted of peripheral blood. The source is a woman younger than 35 who had recovered from COVID-19. CDR3s include the opening cysteine and the closing phenylalanine or tryptophan. D genes are given only for firm matches. The size of a clone is reported for some rows only, either as once, few or many, or as a class for expanded clones.

v_gene: TRBV24-1
abundance: .
j_gene: TRBJ1-5
d_gene: TRBD1
CDR3aa: CATGPGTGGQPQHF
CDR3nt: TGTGCCACCGGTCCCGGGACAGGAGGTCAGCCCCAGCATTTT

v_gene: TRBV10-3
abundance: few
j_gene: TRBJ2-7
d_gene: .
CDR3aa: CAISGSLQGEQYF
CDR3nt: TGTGCCATCAGTGGGTCCCTTCAGGGCGAGCAGTACTTC

v_gene: TRBV11-2
abundance: few
j_gene: TRBJ1-2
d_gene: .
CDR3aa: CASSPSSRGGYGYTF
CDR3nt: TGTGCCAGCAGCCCCTCGTCCCGGGGGGGCTATGGCTACACCTTC

v_gene: TRBV19
abundance: .
j_gene: TRBJ1-1
d_gene: TRBD1
CDR3aa: CASSPDTGEGAFF
CDR3nt: TGTGCCAGTAGTCCCGATACAGGGGAAGGAGCTTTCTTT

v_gene: TRBV13
abundance: .
j_gene: TRBJ2-7
d_gene: TRBD1
CDR3aa: CASSLQGQGVYEQYF
CDR3nt: TGTGCCAGCAGCTTACAGGGGCAGGGGGTTTACGAGCAGTACTTC

v_gene: TRBV20-1
abundance: .
j_gene: TRBJ1-2
d_gene: .
CDR3aa: CSASPDTSHYGYTF
CDR3nt: TGCAGTGCTAGTCCGGACACCTCTCACTATGGCTACACCTTC

v_gene: TRBV7-3
abundance: .
j_gene: TRBJ2-7
d_gene: TRBD1
CDR3aa: CASSINRGPYEQYF
CDR3nt: TGTGCCAGCAGCATAAACAGGGGGCCCTACGAGCAGTACTTC

v_gene: TRBV7-2
abundance: .
j_gene: TRBJ2-3
d_gene: .
CDR3aa: CASSKNSGSYTDTQYF
CDR3nt: TGTGCCAGCAGCAAAAATTCGGGGTCTTACACAGATACGCAGTATTTT

v_gene: TRBV7-2
abundance: .
j_gene: TRBJ2-3
d_gene: .
CDR3aa: CASRMTGGTTDTQYF
CDR3nt: TGTGCCAGCCGAATGACGGGGGGCACAACAGATACGCAGTATTTT

v_gene: TRBV6-2/TRBV6-3
abundance: once
j_gene: TRBJ1-5
d_gene: .
CDR3aa: CASSYVPNQPQHF
CDR3nt: TGTGCCAGCAGTTACGTCCCTAATCAGCCCCAGCATTTT

v_gene: TRBV30
abundance: .
j_gene: TRBJ1-4
d_gene: .
CDR3aa: CAWTVREEKLFF
CDR3nt: TGTGCCTGGACCGTACGTGAGGAAAAACTGTTTTTT

v_gene: TRBV5-1
abundance: .
j_gene: TRBJ2-2
d_gene: TRBD2
CDR3aa: CASSLGLAGVTGELFF
CDR3nt: TGCGCCAGCAGCTTGGGGCTAGCGGGAGTCACCGGGGAGCTGTTTTTT

v_gene: TRBV3-1/TRBV3-2
abundance: .
j_gene: TRBJ1-3
d_gene: .
CDR3aa: CASSLGGNTIYF
CDR3nt: TGTGCCAGCAGCCTCGGGGGAAACACCATATATTTT

v_gene: TRBV10-3
abundance: .
j_gene: TRBJ2-3
d_gene: .
CDR3aa: CAISGESRRDTQYF
CDR3nt: TGTGCCATCAGTGGAGAGAGCCGGAGAGATACGCAGTATTTT